This T cell receptor (beta chain) was recorded in a study of cytomegalovirus exposure and HLA in healthy donors. This PCR relied on a set of 60 Vbeta primers and 13 Jbeta primers. Measured with immunoSEQ multiplex PCR; TCRdb has only the in-frame clones, and not every one. The repertoire holds about 150,000 clones, with roughly three quarters as singletons. This clone appeared once. V lost 0 bases and J lost 7, with 8 bases in between. This CDR3 spans 14 amino acids. Germline CDR1 reads SGHRS; CDR2 reads YFSETQ. This rearrangement joins TRBV5-1 to TRBJ1-6, with D perhaps matching TRBD1 (6 bases). The receptor was isolated from a woman aged 50 to 65 in good health and CMV-seropositive. The sequenced sample consisted of PBMCs. This CDR3 reads CASSLGRGNSPLHF. For the CDR3, the DNA is TGCGCCAGCAGCTTGGGCAGGGGAAATTCACCCCTCCACTTT.